The 13 T cell receptor beta chains below all came from one sample that was sequenced in a study of T cells in Graves' hyperthyroidism and ophthalmopathy. Regions amplified from RNA transcripts were the TCR beta CDR3 regions. Researchers ran a first-round RT-PCR on the TCR CDR3 using the HTBI primer set. TCRdb independently ran MiXCR on the multiplex PCR reads; one entry per CDR3 protein. The profile shows approximately 640,000 distinct CDR3 sequences, around 15% of them singletons. The sample taken for sequencing was blood. Source of these receptors: a woman aged 25 to 45 with Graves' hyperthyroidism.

This clonotype was observed many times. The CDR3 region is CASSHRQDSYEQYF. The CDR3, as DNA: TGTGCCAGCAGCCACCGACAGGACTCCTACGAGCAGTACTTC. The chain links TRBV11-3 to TRBJ2-7, with a tentative D call TRBD1 (6 bases). CDR3 length: 14 amino acids. Per germline, CDR1 SGHNT and CDR2 YENEEA. Trimming took 5 bases from V and 0 from J, leaving 11 bases between them.

The chain joins TRBV20-1 to TRBJ2-6, with D maybe TRBD2 (5 bases). CDR1 DFQATT and CDR2 SNEGSKA come from the germline V gene (reference sequence). Between the trimmed V and J ends, which lost 0 bases and 4 bases, there was a span of 16 bases. The CDR3 loop spans 17 amino acids. The CDR3 sequence: CSARDLDGLAGANVLTF. Written as DNA, the CDR3 is TGCAGTGCTAGAGATCTTGACGGACTTGCGGGGGCCAACGTCCTGACTTTC.

This clonotype was observed a single time. A much larger clone differs from this one at a single base, so this may be a read error. The conserved phenylalanine or tryptophan is not found at the CDR3 terminus, so this likely reflects a read error. This chain joins TRBV30 and TRBJ2-5; a possible D gene is TRBD2 (6 bases). V lost 2 bases and J lost 3, with 10 bases in between. The CDR3 runs to 13 residues. Germline loops: CDR1 GTSNPN, CDR2 SVGIG (reference sequence). The CDR3 bases are TGTGCCTGGAGTCTTGGACTAAAAGAGACCCAGTACCTC. Protein sequence: CAWSLGLKETQYL.

The chain couples TRBV7-2 to TRBJ2-1, with 10 bases matching TRBD2. V dropped 4 bases and J dropped 6; count of bases not matched to a gene: 6. The CDR3 has 15 residues. The germline V gene encodes CDR1 SGHTA and CDR2 FQGNSA. The CDR3 sequence: CASSSLAGARNEQFF. In DNA form, the CDR3 reads TGTGCCAGCAGCTCCCTAGCGGGAGCCCGCAATGAGCAGTTCTTC.

This clonotype has a count of ten or more. V and J are TRBV7-8 and TRBJ1-1, with a tentative D call TRBD1 (5 bases). CDR3 length equals 17 residues. The germline V gene has CDR1 SGHVS and CDR2 FQNEAQ. The V and J ends lost 1 base and 3 bases respectively, with 18 bases between them. CDR3 sequence reads: CASSLVTASMAYTEAFF. CDR3 DNA sequence: TGTGCCAGCAGCTTAGTGACAGCTAGCATGGCGTACACTGAAGCTTTCTTT.

This clonotype was counted only a few times. The chain links TRBV5-1 to TRBJ2-7; D unresolved. Germline lookup yields CDR1 SGHRS and CDR2 YFSETQ. The CDR3 sequence is 16 residues long. The V end was cut by 0 bases, the J end by 2 bases, with 15 bases between. The CDR3 here is CASSLAPDGAPYEQYF. The CDR3 DNA is TGCGCCAGCAGCTTGGCCCCGGATGGAGCTCCCTACGAGCAGTACTTC.

On this clonotype: Here the CDR3 omits its conserved ending phenylalanine or tryptophan, so a read error is the likely source. The V call is TRBV7-2, the J call TRBJ2-3; 10 bases align to TRBD2. CDR1 is SGHTA and CDR2 is FQGNSA in the germline V gene. This CDR3 comprises 17 residues. The V segment lost 11 bases and the J segment 2 bases; nucleotides outside the gene matches: 16. The CDR3 sequence: CAWSVGRTSGHTDTQYY. The CDR3 DNA sequence: TGTGCCTGGAGTGTAGGGAGGACTAGCGGCCACACAGATACGCAGTATTAT.

This clonotype has more than one count but fewer than ten. CDR3 in DNA: TGTGCCATCAAGACTATAGCGGGACCTACCCTACGTAAAGAGCAGTTCTTC. It specifies CAIKTIAGPTLRKEQFF. This chain links TRBV10-3 with TRBJ2-1; TRBD2 aligns across 8 bases. This CDR3 region has 17 residues. V gave up 7 bases and J gave up 10 bases; unmatched junction bases: 21. Germline V gives CDR1 ENHRY, CDR2 SYGVKD.

V and J are TRBV13 and TRBJ2-3; TRBD1 matches at 8 bases. CDR1 and CDR2 from the germline V gene are PRHDT and FYEKMQ (reference sequence). The CDR3 extends over 14 amino acids. V trimming: 5 bases; J trimming: 3 bases; junction bases outside the gene matches: 4. CDR3 nucleotides: TGTGCCAGCAGCATCAGGGGGCGGACAGATACGCAGTATTTT. Amino acid sequence: CASSIRGRTDTQYF.

This clonotype was recorded at least ten times. The CDR3 region is CASSANQGTDTQYF. In DNA form, the CDR3 reads TGTGCCAGCAGTGCAAATCAAGGCACAGATACGCAGTATTTT. This chain connects TRBV2 to TRBJ2-3; D is unclear. CDR3 length: 14 residues. The germline CDR1 and CDR2 sequences are SNHLY and FYNNEI. V was clipped by 4 bases and J by 1 base, with 9 bases between them.

This clonotype was observed many times. The chain uses TRBV2 and TRBJ2-5; D ambiguous. V lost 6 bases and J lost 4, with 21 bases in between. This CDR3 has 16 amino acids. Germline loops: CDR1 SNHLY, CDR2 FYNNEI. The CDR3 protein is CASSTVISLGLETQYF. CDR3 nucleotide sequence: TGTGCCAGCAGCACAGTGATATCCCTAGGGCTAGAGACCCAGTACTTC.

This clonotype was observed a handful of times. V gene TRBV9 combines with J gene TRBJ2-2; D unclear. The CDR3 has 12 amino acids. The germline CDR1 and CDR2 sequences are SGDLS and YYNGEE. V was clipped by 3 bases and J by 6 bases, with 6 bases between them. The CDR3 DNA follows: TGTGCCAGCAGCGCGTCCTCCGGGGAGCTGTTTTTT. It specifies CASSASSGELFF.

In this sample, this clonotype turned up many times. The chain has TRBV19 and TRBJ2-1; a possible D gene is TRBD2 (6 bases). CDR3 length: 14 residues. Germline loops: CDR1 LNHDA, CDR2 SQIVND (reference sequence). The ends were cut back, 4 bases at V and 6 bases at J, with 13 bases in the middle. The DNA for the CDR3 is TGTGCCAGTAGTAGGCCCGTGGGAGGCAATGAGCAGTTCTTC. This codes for CASSRPVGGNEQFF.